Given below is one TCR beta chain in context. The source of the sample is a study of shared clonotypes between healthy human individuals. Sequencing was performed with immunoSEQ multiplex PCR; in TCRdb, only in-frame clones are kept and a portion is missing. The repertoire consists of hundreds of thousands of clones, with approximately 75% occurring once and the leading ten covering around 1.8%. This CDR3 has 13 residues. Germline V gene lookup returns CDR1 SGHDT and CDR2 YYEEEE. V lost 3 bases, J lost 10 bases, and 17 bases lay in between. The chain combines TRBV5-6 with TRBJ2-7; D may correspond to TRBD1 or TRBD2 (5 bases each). The source material was memory CD4+ T cells sorted from blood. Subset: CD45RA-negative fraction. The TCR was taken from a woman under 40 in good health. The CDR3 DNA reads as TGTGCCAGCAGCTGGGGTGGGACCCCGAAACAGTACTTC. Translation gives CASSWGGTPKQYF.